This TCR beta chain was recovered during a study of T cell changes during pregnancy in multiple sclerosis. The CDR3 is 16 residues long. V shed 3 bases, J shed 9 bases, and the junction held 10 bases outside the gene matches. Germline CDR1 SGDLS, CDR2 YYNGEE. The repertoire was sequenced with immunoSEQ multiplex PCR; TCRdb's copy has only in-frame clones and lacks some. The top ten clones hold roughly 4% of a sample with over 30,000 clones, 85% to 90% of them seen once. This material consisted of CD8+ T cells from peripheral blood mononuclear cells, taken in the third trimester of pregnancy. This sequence was found in a female donor with multiple sclerosis, enrolled in a pregnancy study. The V gene is TRBV9, the J gene TRBJ1-6; 9 bases are a match to TRBD1. In nucleotides, the CDR3 is TGTGCCAGCAGCGGCGGAGTCGGGACAGGGAGTTCACCCCTCCACTTT. Its translation is CASSGGVGTGSSPLHF.